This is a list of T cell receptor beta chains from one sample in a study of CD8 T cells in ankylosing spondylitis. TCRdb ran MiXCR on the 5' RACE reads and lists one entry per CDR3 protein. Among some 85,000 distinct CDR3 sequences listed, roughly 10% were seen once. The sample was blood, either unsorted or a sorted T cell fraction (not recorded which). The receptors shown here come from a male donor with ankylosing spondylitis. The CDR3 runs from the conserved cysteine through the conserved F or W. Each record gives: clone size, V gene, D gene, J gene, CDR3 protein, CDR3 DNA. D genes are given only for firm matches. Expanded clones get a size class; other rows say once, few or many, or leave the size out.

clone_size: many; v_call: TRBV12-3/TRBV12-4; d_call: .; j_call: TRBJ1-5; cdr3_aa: CASSLGGLSSNQPQHF; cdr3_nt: TGTGCCAGCAGTTTAGGGGGCCTAAGCAGCAATCAGCCCCAGCATTTT
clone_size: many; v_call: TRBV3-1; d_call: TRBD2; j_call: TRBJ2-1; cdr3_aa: CASSPTGLARGYNEQFF; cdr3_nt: TGTGCCAGCAGCCCCACGGGACTAGCGCGAGGTTACAATGAGCAGTTCTTC
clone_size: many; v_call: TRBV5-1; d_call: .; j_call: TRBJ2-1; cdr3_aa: CASSLEDPYNEQFF; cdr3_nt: TGCGCCAGCAGCTTGGAGGATCCCTACAATGAGCAGTTCTTC
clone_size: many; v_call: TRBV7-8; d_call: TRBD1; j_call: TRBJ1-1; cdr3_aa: CASSLSTGQGSSNTEAFF; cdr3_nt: TGTGCCAGCAGCTTATCAACGGGACAGGGGAGCTCGAACACTGAAGCTTTCTTT
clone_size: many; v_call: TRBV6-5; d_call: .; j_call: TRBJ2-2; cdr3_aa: CASSYKVVGELFF; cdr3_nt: TGTGCCAGCAGTTACAAGGTTGTCGGGGAGCTGTTTTTT
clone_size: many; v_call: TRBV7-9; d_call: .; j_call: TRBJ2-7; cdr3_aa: CASSPPDSSYEQYF; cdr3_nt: TGTGCCAGCAGCCCCCCGGACAGCTCCTACGAGCAGTACTTC
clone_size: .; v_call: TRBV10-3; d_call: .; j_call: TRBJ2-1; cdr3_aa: CAISGKDAYNEQFF; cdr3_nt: TGTGCCATCAGTGGCAAGGATGCCTACAATGAGCAGTTCTTC
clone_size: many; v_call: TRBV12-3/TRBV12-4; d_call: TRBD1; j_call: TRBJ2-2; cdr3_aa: CASFGTGGTGELFF; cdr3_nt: TGTGCCAGTTTCGGGACAGGGGGAACCGGGGAGCTGTTTTTT
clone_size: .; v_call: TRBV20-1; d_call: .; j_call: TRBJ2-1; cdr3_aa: CSARAGGSSYNEQFF; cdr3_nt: TGCAGTGCCCGGGCTGGCGGCAGCTCCTACAATGAGCAGTTCTTC
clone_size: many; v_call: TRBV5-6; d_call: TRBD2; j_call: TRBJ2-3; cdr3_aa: CASSLVAGHTDTQYF; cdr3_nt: TGTGCCAGCAGCTTGGTAGCGGGCCACACAGATACGCAGTATTTT
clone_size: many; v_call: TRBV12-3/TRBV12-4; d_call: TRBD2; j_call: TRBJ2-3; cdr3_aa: CASSQLASDTQYF; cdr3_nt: TGTGCCAGCAGCCAACTAGCGTCTGATACGCAGTATTTT
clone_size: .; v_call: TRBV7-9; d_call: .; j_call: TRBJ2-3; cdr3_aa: CASSLALASPKDTQYF; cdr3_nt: TGTGCCAGCAGCCTAGCACTAGCTTCCCCCAAAGATACGCAGTATTTT
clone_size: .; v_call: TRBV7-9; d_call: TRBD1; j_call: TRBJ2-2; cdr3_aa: CASSLGQVNTGELFF; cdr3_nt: TGTGCCAGCAGCTTGGGACAGGTCAACACCGGGGAGCTGTTTTTT
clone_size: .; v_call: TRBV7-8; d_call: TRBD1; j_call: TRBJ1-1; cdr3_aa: CASSYHRGTEAFF; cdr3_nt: TGTGCCAGCAGCTACCACAGGGGGACTGAAGCTTTCTTT
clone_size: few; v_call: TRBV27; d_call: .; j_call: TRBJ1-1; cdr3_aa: CASSSGVNTEAFF; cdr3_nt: TGTGCCAGCAGTTCGGGAGTGAACACTGAAGCTTTCTTT
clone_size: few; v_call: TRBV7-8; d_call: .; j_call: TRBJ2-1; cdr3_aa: CASSMRRWRATNEQFF; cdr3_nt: TGTGCCAGCAGCATGCGTAGGTGGAGGGCCACGAATGAGCAGTTCTTC
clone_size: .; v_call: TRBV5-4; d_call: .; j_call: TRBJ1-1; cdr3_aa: CASSFRGAEAFF; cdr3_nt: TGTGCCAGCAGCTTTAGAGGGGCTGAAGCTTTCTTT
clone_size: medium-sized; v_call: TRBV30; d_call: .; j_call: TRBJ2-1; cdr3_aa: CAWSVLGMDNEQFF; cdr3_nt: TGTGCCTGGAGTGTACTGGGGATGGACAATGAGCAGTTCTTC
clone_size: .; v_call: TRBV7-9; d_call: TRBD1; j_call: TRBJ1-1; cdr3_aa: CASSLKGAPSWAEAFF; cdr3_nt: TGTGCCAGCAGCTTAAAGGGGGCCCCGTCGTGGGCTGAAGCTTTCTTT
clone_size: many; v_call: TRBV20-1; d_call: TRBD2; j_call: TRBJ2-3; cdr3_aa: CSARVGTSGQADTQYF; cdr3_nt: TGCAGTGCTAGAGTTGGGACTAGCGGGCAGGCAGATACGCAGTATTTT
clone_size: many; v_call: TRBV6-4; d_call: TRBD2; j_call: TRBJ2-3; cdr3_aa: CASSEKGTSGTDTQYF; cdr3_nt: TGTGCCAGCAGTGAAAAGGGTACTAGCGGCACAGATACGCAGTATTTT
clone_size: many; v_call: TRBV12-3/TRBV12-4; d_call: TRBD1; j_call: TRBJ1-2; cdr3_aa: CASSLTSPTGDGYTF; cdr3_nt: TGTGCCAGCAGTTTAACTAGCCCGACAGGGGATGGCTACACCTTC
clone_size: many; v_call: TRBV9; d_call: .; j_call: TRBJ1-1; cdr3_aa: CASSVGTNTEAFF; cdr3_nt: TGTGCCAGCAGCGTAGGAACGAACACTGAAGCTTTCTTT
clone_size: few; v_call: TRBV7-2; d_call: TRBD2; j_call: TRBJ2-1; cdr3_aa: CASSFGVAGVYNEQFF; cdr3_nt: TGTGCCAGCAGCTTCGGGGTCGCGGGAGTATACAATGAGCAGTTCTTC
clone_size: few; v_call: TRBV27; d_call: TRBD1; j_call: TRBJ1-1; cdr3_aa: CASSSTGFTEAFF; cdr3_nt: TGTGCCAGCAGTTCGACAGGGTTCACTGAAGCTTTCTTT
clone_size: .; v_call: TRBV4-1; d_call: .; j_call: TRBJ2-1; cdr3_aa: CASSQEDSGVSYNEQFF; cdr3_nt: TGCGCCAGCAGCCAAGAAGACTCAGGGGTCTCCTACAATGAGCAGTTCTTC
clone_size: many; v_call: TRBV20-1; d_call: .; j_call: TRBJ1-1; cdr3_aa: CSAREGHSSIGTEAFF; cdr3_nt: TGCAGTGCTAGAGAGGGTCATTCTAGCATAGGCACTGAAGCTTTCTTT
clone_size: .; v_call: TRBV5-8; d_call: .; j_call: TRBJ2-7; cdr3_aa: CASSLLSSEQYF; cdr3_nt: TGTGCCAGCAGCTTGCTCTCCAGCGAGCAGTACTTC
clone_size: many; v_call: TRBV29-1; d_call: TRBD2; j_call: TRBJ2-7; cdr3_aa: CSVASSGTIWSPYEQYF; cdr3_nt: TGCAGCGTTGCCAGTAGCGGGACGATATGGAGCCCCTACGAGCAGTACTTC
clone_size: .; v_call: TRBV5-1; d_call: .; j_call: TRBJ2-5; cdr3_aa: CASSLGAEEETQYF; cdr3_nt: TGCGCCAGCAGCTTGGGAGCGGAAGAAGAGACCCAGTACTTC
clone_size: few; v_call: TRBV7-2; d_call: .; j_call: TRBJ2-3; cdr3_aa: CASSLATGGVWDTQYF; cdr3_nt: TGTGCCAGCAGCTTAGCAACAGGGGGGGTTTGGGATACGCAGTATTTT
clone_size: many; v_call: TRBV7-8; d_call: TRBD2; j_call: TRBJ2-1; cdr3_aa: CASSLGTSANEQFF; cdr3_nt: TGTGCCAGCAGCTTAGGGACTAGCGCCAATGAGCAGTTCTTC
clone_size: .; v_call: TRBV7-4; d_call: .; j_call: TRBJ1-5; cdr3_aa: CTCSLKVGGGSNQPQHF; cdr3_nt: TGTACCTGCAGCCTGAAGGTGGGCGGTGGGAGCAATCAGCCCCAGCATTTT